These 20 T cell receptor beta chains came from one sample sequenced in a study of identical twins. TCRdb reprocessed the 5' RACE reads with MiXCR, giving one entry per CDR3 protein. The repertoire holds approximately 690,000 distinct CDR3 sequences, with roughly 6.2% as singletons. Source material: naive T cells sorted from blood. The receptors shown here come from a man younger than 35 in good health.

This clonotype was seen a handful of times. The chain couples TRBV6-1 to TRBJ1-1; D is undetermined. Germline CDR1 reads MNHNS; CDR2 reads SASEGT. The CDR3 consists of 11 residues. V lost 3 bases and J lost 3, with 2 bases in between. The CDR3 coding sequence is TGTGCCAGCAGTGATGACACTGAAGCTTTCTTT. Amino acids: CASSDDTEAFF.

This chain joins TRBV7-2 and TRBJ2-3; D unclear. The V end was cut by 5 bases, the J end by 2 bases, with 5 bases between. The CDR3 spans 12 residues. In germline, CDR1 is SGHTA, CDR2 FQGNSA. The CDR3 DNA follows: TGTGCCAGCAGCATGTACACAGATACGCAGTATTTT. This codes for CASSMYTDTQYF.

This rearrangement joins TRBV10-3 to TRBJ2-3; D is undetermined. Trimming shortened V by 6 bases and J by 4 bases, and 8 bases separated the two germline ends. Germline CDR1 is ENHRY and CDR2 is SYGVKD. The CDR3 is 12 amino acids. The CDR3 DNA reads as TGTGCCATCAGGGACCTATCAGATACGCAGTATTTT. Encoded protein: CAIRDLSDTQYF.

Concerning this clonotype: Since a much larger clone is just one base distant, this may be a read error. The chain joins TRBV29-1 to TRBJ1-4; the match to TRBD1 covers 7 bases. The CDR3 covers 15 residues. Germline V CDR1 and CDR2: SQVTM, ANQGSEA. The CDR3: CSLEDGRGGRGKLFF. The CDR3 DNA sequence: TGCAGCCTTGAAGACGGCAGGGGGGGGAGAGGAAAACTGTTTTTT.

This clonotype was counted a single time. The J gene is TRBJ2-7, the V gene TRBV4-3, with a possible D match to TRBD1 (5 bases). Looked up from germline, CDR1 is LGHNA and CDR2 is YSLEER. The germline V and J ends were trimmed by 0 bases and 5 bases, with 11 bases remaining between them. CDR3 length: 14 residues. CDR3 DNA sequence: TGCGCCAGCAGCCAAGATAGGGGCCTGGACGAGCAGTACTTC. Translating gives CASSQDRGLDEQYF.

The rearrangement joins TRBV12-3 or TRBV12-4 to TRBJ2-3; 8 bases line up with TRBD2. The V gene end was trimmed by 6 bases and the J gene end by 0 bases; junction bases not matched to a gene: 17. This CDR3 is built from 19 residues. CDR3 amino acids: CASSSSRGGTSSSTDTQYF. DNA of the CDR3: TGTGCCAGCAGCTCCTCCCGGGGGGGGACCTCTTCTAGCACAGATACGCAGTATTTT.

This clonotype was detected ten times or more. The chain couples TRBV12-3 or TRBV12-4 to TRBJ1-4; D uncertain. Between the trimmed V and J ends, which lost 3 bases and 6 bases, there was a span of 8 bases. This CDR3 is built from 13 residues. CDR3 DNA sequence: TGTGCCAGCAGTTTTTCGGAGTATGAAAAACTGTTTTTT. It specifies CASSFSEYEKLFF.

Ten or more counts support this clonotype. Here the CDR3 DNA reads TGTGCCAGCAGTCCGACACTGCAGGGGATGGGCAAAAACATTCAGTACTTC. Protein: CASSPTLQGMGKNIQYF. This chain links TRBV4-2 with TRBJ2-4; D perhaps matches TRBD1 (6 bases). Deletions cut 6 bases from V and 3 bases from J, with 21 bases between. The CDR3 contains 17 residues. Germline CDR1 LGHNA, CDR2 YNFKEQ.

This clonotype showed up just a few times. The rearrangement links TRBV24-1 to TRBJ2-3, with a weak D call TRBD2 (5 bases). Germline V gene lookup returns CDR1 KGHDR and CDR2 SFDVKD. The CDR3 length is 16 residues. V dropped 4 bases and J dropped 0 bases, with 13 bases sitting between them. The CDR3 region has the DNA TGTGCCACCAGTGACCCATACCGGGGAAGCACAGATACGCAGTATTTT. This translates into CATSDPYRGSTDTQYF.

This clonotype was counted between two and nine times. V usage is TRBV14 and J usage is TRBJ1-1, with D perhaps matching TRBD1 (6 bases). Germline V gives CDR1 SGHDN, CDR2 FVKESK. The V end lost 3 bases, the J end lost 6 bases, and 11 bases lay between the germline ends. The CDR3 has 13 residues. The CDR3 coding sequence is TGTGCCAGCAGCCATCTAAGGGGGGCTGAAGCTTTCTTT. Its protein is CASSHLRGAEAFF.

The rearrangement uses TRBV12-3 or TRBV12-4 and TRBJ1-1; D remains ambiguous. V was trimmed by 0 bases and J by 1 base, leaving 15 bases between them. The CDR3 is 17 amino acids. Here the CDR3 reads CASSLAIGIPRNTEAFF. The CDR3 bases are TGTGCCAGCAGTTTAGCGATAGGGATTCCTCGGAACACTGAAGCTTTCTTT.

The chain employs TRBV2 and TRBJ2-1; 13 bases agree with TRBD2. Germline V gives CDR1 SNHLY, CDR2 FYNNEI. The ends lost 7 bases at V and 8 bases at J; junction bases unmatched: 8. CDR3 length equals 15 residues. Here the CDR3 DNA reads TGTGCCAGCAAGTTTGGGACTAGCGGGATGTATGAGCAGTTCTTC. Residues: CASKFGTSGMYEQFF.

V and J are TRBV20-1 and TRBJ2-6; tentative D call: TRBD2 (5 bases). This CDR3 spans 16 amino acids. Germline CDR1 DFQATT, CDR2 SNEGSKA (reference sequence). V lost 3 bases and J lost 0, with 12 bases in between. CDR3 amino acids: CSARIGGSSGANVLTF. The CDR3 DNA reads as TGCAGTGCTAGGATCGGAGGCAGCTCTGGGGCCAACGTCCTGACTTTC.

This sequence joins TRBV29-1 and TRBJ2-5; D is undetermined. V lost 0 bases, J lost 5 bases, and 13 bases lay in between. CDR1 and CDR2 from the germline V gene are SQVTM and ANQGSEA. CDR3 length: 14 residues. The CDR3 coding sequence is TGCAGCGTTGAAGATTACCAGGTCGGGGAGACCCAGTACTTC. Its protein is CSVEDYQVGETQYF.

This clonotype has ten or more counts. The V call is TRBV5-1, the J call TRBJ1-2, with no clear D. V was clipped by 0 bases and J by 4 bases, with 4 bases between them. CDR3 length equals 12 residues. Germline values: CDR1 SGHRS, CDR2 YFSETQ. In nucleotides, the CDR3 is TGCGCCAGCAGCTTGGGGACCTATGGCTACACCTTC. This translates into CASSLGTYGYTF.

The rearrangement uses TRBV12-3 or TRBV12-4 and TRBJ2-1; D perhaps matches TRBD2 (5 bases). This CDR3 is built from 16 residues. The V gene lost 6 bases and the J gene lost 0 bases, with 15 bases spanning the gap. In DNA form, the CDR3 reads TGTGCCAGCAGCCTCAGCGGAGCAGGCTCCTACAATGAGCAGTTCTTC. It codes for CASSLSGAGSYNEQFF.

This rearrangement joins TRBV12-3 or TRBV12-4 to TRBJ2-1; 8 positions match TRBD2. The J segment lost 4 bases and the V segment lost 6 bases, leaving 8 bases of the junction unmatched. This CDR3 spans 15 amino acids. The CDR3, as DNA: TGTGCCAGCAGCAATCGGGAGGGCCGATACAATGAGCAGTTCTTC. This encodes CASSNREGRYNEQFF.

This clonotype was seen many times. The chain couples TRBV20-1 to TRBJ2-3; 9 bases are a match to TRBD1. Looked up from germline, CDR1 is DFQATT and CDR2 is SNEGSKA (reference sequence). The trim removed 4 bases at V and 4 bases at J, leaving 12 bases unmatched. The CDR3 runs to 16 residues. In nucleotides, the CDR3 is TGCAGTGCTACTCGACCGGGACAGGGATGGGCAGATACGCAGTATTTT. Amino acid sequence: CSATRPGQGWADTQYF.

As concerns this clonotype: Sequence at one end of the junction differs from germline and may be a read error. This chain links TRBV20-1 with TRBJ2-3, with D perhaps matching TRBD1 (5 bases). From germline, CDR1 is DFQATT and CDR2 SNEGSKA (reference sequence). The CDR3 length is 15 residues. The CDR3 DNA sequence: TGCAGTGCCCCAGATGGGGCAGCTTACACAGATACGCAGAATTTT. It specifies CSAPDGAAYTDTQNF.

This clonotype has only a few counts. This sequence joins TRBV27 and TRBJ2-1; 10 nucleotides agree with TRBD1. CDR3 size: 15 residues. V gave up 3 bases and J gave up 8 bases; unmatched junction bases: 7. Germline CDR1 and CDR2: MNHEY and SMNVEV (reference sequence). CDR3 DNA: TGTGCCAGCAGTTTTGTGGGACAGGGGATTGATGAGCAGTTCTTC. It encodes CASSFVGQGIDEQFF.